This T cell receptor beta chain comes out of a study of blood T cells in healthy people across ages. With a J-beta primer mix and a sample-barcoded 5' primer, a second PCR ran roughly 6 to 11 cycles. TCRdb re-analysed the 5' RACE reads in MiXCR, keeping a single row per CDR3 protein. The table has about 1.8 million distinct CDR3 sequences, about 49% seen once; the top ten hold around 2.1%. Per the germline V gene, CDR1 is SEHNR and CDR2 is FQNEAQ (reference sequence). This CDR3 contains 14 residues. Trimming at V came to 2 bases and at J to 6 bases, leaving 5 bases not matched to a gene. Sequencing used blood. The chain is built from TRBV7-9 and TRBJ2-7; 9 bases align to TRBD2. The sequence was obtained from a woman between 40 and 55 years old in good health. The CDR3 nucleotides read TGTGCCAGCAGCTTACTAAGCGGGGGGAGCGAGCAGTACTTC. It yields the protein CASSLLSGGSEQYF.